Shown below are 7 T cell receptor beta chains from a single sample sequenced in a study of shared clonotypes between healthy human individuals. Measured with immunoSEQ multiplex PCR; TCRdb has only the in-frame clones, and not every one. The data hold a few hundred thousand clones, with 97% observed a single time. Material for sequencing was naive CD4+ T cells sorted from blood. Specified subset: CD45RA+ positively selected. Every receptor here comes from a woman aged 25 to 39 in good health.

On this clone itself: Distinct nucleotide sequences in the sample also encode this CDR3. The rearrangement links TRBV7-9 to TRBJ1-5; no definite D call. The CDR3 extends over 13 amino acids. The V and J ends lost 6 bases and 1 base respectively, with 7 bases between them. Germline V gene lookup returns CDR1 SEHNR and CDR2 FQNEAQ (reference sequence). CDR3 region: CASSQDSNQPQHF. CDR3 coding DNA: TGTGCCAGCAGTCAGGACAGCAATCAGCCCCAGCATTTT. The variable domain in full, completed from reference TRBV7-9 and TRBJ1-5, reads DTGVSQNPRHKITKRGQNVTFRCDPISEHNRLYWYRQTLGQGPEFLTYFQNEAQLEKSRLLSDRFSAERPKGSFSTLEIQRTEQGDSAMYLCASSQDSNQPQHFGDGTRLSIL.

J is TRBJ2-1 and V is TRBV10-2; D unresolved. The CDR3 has 16 residues. CDR1 WSHSY and CDR2 SAAADI come from the germline V gene. The V end lost 7 bases, the J end lost 0 bases, and 16 bases lay between the germline ends. CDR3 sequence: CASTLRPGGSYNEQFF. In nucleotides, the CDR3 is TGCGCCAGCACCCTAAGACCGGGCGGCTCCTACAATGAGCAGTTCTTC.

This chain uses TRBV19 with TRBJ2-3; a weak D match, TRBD2 (5 bases). V lost 8 bases and J lost 0, with 15 bases in between. The CDR3 is 15 amino acids. Germline CDR1 and CDR2: LNHDA and SQIVND (reference sequence). CDR3 DNA sequence: TGTGCCAGTCAAGGAAGCGGCATTAGCACAGATACGCAGTATTTT. The encoded protein is CASQGSGISTDTQYF.

The V gene is TRBV10-3, the J gene TRBJ1-6; D ambiguous. There are 14 residues in the CDR3. V dropped 6 bases and J dropped 9 bases, with 15 bases sitting between them. Germline CDR1 reads ENHRY; CDR2 reads SYGVKD. The CDR3 bases are TGTGCCATCAGGGGTCTCGGTGAGGGTTCACCCCTCCACTTT. Its translation is CAIRGLGEGSPLHF.

The V call is TRBV29-1, the J call TRBJ2-3; 10 positions agree with TRBD1. CDR1 is SQVTM, CDR2 ANQGSEA, per germline. This CDR3 is 14 amino acids long. Trimming removed 5 bases from V and 6 bases from J; junction bases left unmatched: 8. CDR3 bases: TGCAGCGTTCCGGGACAGGGGCTCATGGATACGCAGTATTTT. Its translation is CSVPGQGLMDTQYF.

The chain links TRBV5-4 to TRBJ2-3, with D possibly being TRBD1 (5 bases). CDR1 SGHNT and CDR2 YYREEE come from the germline V gene (reference sequence). This CDR3 has 15 amino acids. Trimming cost V 0 bases and J 1 base, with 9 bases left between them. CDR3 bases: TGTGCCAGCAGCTTGGGTAGGGGCGGCACAGATACGCAGTATTTT. As protein: CASSLGRGGTDTQYF. The full variable domain, rest sourced from reference TRBV5-4 and TRBJ2-3, is ETGVTQSPTHLIKTRGQQVTLRCSSQSGHNTVSWYQQALGQGPQFIFQYYREEENGRGNFPPRFSGLQFPNYSSELNVNALELDDSALYLCASSLGRGGTDTQYFGPGTRLTVL.

The genes are TRBV29-1 and TRBJ2-2, with D possibly TRBD1 on 6 matching bases. Germline V gene sequence: CDR1 SQVTM, CDR2 ANQGSEA. V was clipped by 7 bases and J by 1 base, with 13 bases between them. The CDR3 covers 14 residues. The CDR3 spells CSAKDRRNTGELFF. CDR3 coding DNA: TGCAGCGCTAAAGACAGGAGGAACACCGGGGAGCTGTTTTTT.